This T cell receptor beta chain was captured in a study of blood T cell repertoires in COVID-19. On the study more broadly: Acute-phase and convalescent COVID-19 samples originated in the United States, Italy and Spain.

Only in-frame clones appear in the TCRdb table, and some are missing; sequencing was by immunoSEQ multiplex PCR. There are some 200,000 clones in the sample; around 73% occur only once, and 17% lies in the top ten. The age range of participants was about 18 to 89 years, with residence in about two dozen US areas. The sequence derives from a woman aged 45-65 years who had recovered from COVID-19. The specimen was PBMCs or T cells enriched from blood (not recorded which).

This CDR3 reads CSARPGLTQFF. CDR3 DNA: TGCAGTGCTAGACCGGGACTAACCCAGTTCTTC. The rearrangement joins TRBV20-1 to TRBJ2-1; 7 nucleotides align to TRBD2. From germline, CDR1 is DFQATT and CDR2 SNEGSKA (reference sequence). The CDR3 spans 11 residues. V shed 2 bases, J shed 13 bases, and the junction held 5 bases outside the gene matches.